This T cell receptor beta chain was recovered during a study of blood T cell repertoires in COVID-19. Overall study context: There were acute and convalescent COVID-19 samples, and they came from the United States, Italy and Spain.

The CDR3 is made up of 15 amino acids. From germline, CDR1 is LGHDT and CDR2 YNNKEL (reference sequence). With V trimmed by 5 bases and J by 7 bases, 10 bases remained unmatched. In the original processing: Using reference gene primer amplification, nucleated cell counts were estimated. Profiled with immunoSEQ multiplex PCR; TCRdb holds only in-frame clones, not every one. V and J calls plus clone size are reproduced from that table; the DNA served to infer D and trimming. The table lists about 140,000 clones, more than 70% of them singletons. Sequences were obtained from peripheral blood. V is TRBV3-1 (or the pseudogene TRBV3-2) and J is TRBJ2-1, with TRBD2 matching 8 bases. The receptor comes from a woman aged 60-70 years with acute or convalescent COVID-19. The CDR3 loop reads CASSTRRGVANEQFF. In DNA form, the CDR3 reads TGTGCCAGCAGCACGAGGCGGGGGGTCGCAAATGAGCAGTTCTTC.